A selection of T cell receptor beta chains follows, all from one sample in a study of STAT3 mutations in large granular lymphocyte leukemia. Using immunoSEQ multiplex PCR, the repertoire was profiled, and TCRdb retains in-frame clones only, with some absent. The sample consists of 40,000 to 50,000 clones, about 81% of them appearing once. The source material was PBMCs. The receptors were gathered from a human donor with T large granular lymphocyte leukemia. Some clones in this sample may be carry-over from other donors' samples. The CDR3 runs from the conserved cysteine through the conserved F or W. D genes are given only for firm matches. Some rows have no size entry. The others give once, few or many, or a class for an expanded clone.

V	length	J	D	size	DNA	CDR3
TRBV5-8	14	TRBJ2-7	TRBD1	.	TGTGCCAGCAGCCATGGACAGGGAGCCTACGAGCAGTACTTC	CASSHGQGAYEQYF
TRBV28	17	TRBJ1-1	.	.	TGTGCCAGCAGTTTATGGGGTGGGGTTTTCCAGGGCACTGAAGCTTTCTTT	CASSLWGGVFQGTEAFF
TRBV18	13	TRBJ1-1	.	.	TGTGCCAGCTCACCACCAACCAGGGCTGAAGCTTTCTTT	CASSPPTRAEAFF
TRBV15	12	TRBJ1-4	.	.	TGTGCCACCAGTAGGGGGTTCGAAAAACTGTTTTTT	CATSRGFEKLFF
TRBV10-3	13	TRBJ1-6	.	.	TGTGCCATCAGGGCAGACTATAATTCACCCCTCCACTTT	CAIRADYNSPLHF
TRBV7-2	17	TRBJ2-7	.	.	TGTGCCAGCAGCTTGAGAACCGGGACAAATCCCTCCTACGAGCAGTACTTC	CASSLRTGTNPSYEQYF
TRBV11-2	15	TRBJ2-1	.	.	TGTGCCAGCAGCCCGAGGACTACCCCCTACAATGAGCAGTTCTTC	CASSPRTTPYNEQFF
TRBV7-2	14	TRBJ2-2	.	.	TGTGCCAGCGGGCCCTTGGTGAACACCGGGGAGCTGTTTTTT	CASGPLVNTGELFF
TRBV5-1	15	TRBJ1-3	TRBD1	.	TGCGCCAGCAGCTTGGAGCAGGGACAGGGAAACACCATATATTTT	CASSLEQGQGNTIYF
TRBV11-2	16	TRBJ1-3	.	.	TGTGCCAGCAGCTTAGTTCTCCCCTCGGGGGGAAACACCATATATTTT	CASSLVLPSGGNTIYF
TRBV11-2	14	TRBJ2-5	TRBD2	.	TGTGCCAGCAGCTCGACTAGCGGAGTACAGACCCAGTACTTC	CASSSTSGVQTQYF
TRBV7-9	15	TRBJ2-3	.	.	TGTGCCAGCATCTTGAGGGGGGCAAGCACAGATACGCAGTATTTT	CASILRGASTDTQYF
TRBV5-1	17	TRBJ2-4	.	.	TGCGCCAGCAGCTTGCACTCAGTTCCGAGAGCCAAAAACATTCAGTACTTC	CASSLHSVPRAKNIQYF
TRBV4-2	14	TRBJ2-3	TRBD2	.	TGTGCCAGCAGCCCCACCCGCGGGGGGGATACGCAGTATTTT	CASSPTRGGDTQYF
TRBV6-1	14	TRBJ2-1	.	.	TGTGCCAGCAACAGAATACAAGGGTGGGATGAGCAGTTCTTC	CASNRIQGWDEQFF
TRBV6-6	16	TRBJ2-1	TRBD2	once	TGTGCCAGCAGTTACGCGGGACTAGCGGGTTCCATTGAGCAGTTCTTC	CASSYAGLAGSIEQFF
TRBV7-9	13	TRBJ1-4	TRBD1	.	TGTGCCAGCGGGGGGCCAGGGGGAGAAAAACTGTTTTTT	CASGGPGGEKLFF
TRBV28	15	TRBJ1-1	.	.	TGTGCCAGCAGTTTATGGGTGGAGGGAGGGCCTGAAGCTTTCTTT	CASSLWVEGGPEAFF
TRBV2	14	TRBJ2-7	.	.	TGTGCCAGCAGTGAAGTCAGGGGACTGACCCACCTGAGCTTC	CASSEVRGLTHLSF
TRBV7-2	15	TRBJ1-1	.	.	TGTGCCAGCAGCTTAGTCCCAGCCTCCGGGGGATATGCTTTCTTT	CASSLVPASGGYAFF
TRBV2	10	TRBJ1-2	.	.	TGTGCCAGCAGAAGTCAAGGCTACACCTTC	CASRSQGYTF
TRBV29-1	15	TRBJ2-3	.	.	TGCAGCGTTGTATCCGGGAAAACTCACTCCGATACGCAGTATTTT	CSVVSGKTHSDTQYF
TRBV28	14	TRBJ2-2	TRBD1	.	TGTGCCAGCAGTGGGACAGGCCCCACCGGGGAGCTGTTTTTT	CASSGTGPTGELFF
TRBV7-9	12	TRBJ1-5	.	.	TGTGCCAGCAGTTCCGACAATCAGCCCCAGCATTTT	CASSSDNQPQHF
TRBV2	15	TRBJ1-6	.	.	TGTGCCAGCAGTGAATGGAAGGGAATCAATTCACCCCTCCACTTT	CASSEWKGINSPLHF
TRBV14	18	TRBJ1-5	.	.	TGTGCCAGCAGCCGAGGTTCTCTTTCCCCTGTTAGCAATCAGCCCCAGCATTTT	CASSRGSLSPVSNQPQHF
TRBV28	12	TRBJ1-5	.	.	TGTGCCAGCACCGGGGAATTTCAGCCCCAGCATTTT	CASTGEFQPQHF
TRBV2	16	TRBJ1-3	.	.	TGTGCCAGCTCTATTGAAAGCTGGAGCTCTGGAAACACCATATATTTT	CASSIESWSSGNTIYF
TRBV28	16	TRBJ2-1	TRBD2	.	TGTGCCAGCAGTTTACCTGGACTAGCGTACTACAATGAGCAGTTCTTC	CASSLPGLAYYNEQFF
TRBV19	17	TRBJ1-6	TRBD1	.	TGTGCCAGTAGCGAATACAGTCCGGTACAGGGGTACGGACCCCTCCACTTT	CASSEYSPVQGYGPLHF
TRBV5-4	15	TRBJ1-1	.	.	TGTGCCAGCAGCTTGGGGAAACGCGTGAACACTGAAGCTTTCTTT	CASSLGKRVNTEAFF
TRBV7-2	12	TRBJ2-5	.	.	TGTGCCAGCAGCTTATATGAGGAGACCCAGTACTTC	CASSLYEETQYF
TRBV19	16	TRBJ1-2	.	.	TGTGCCAGTAGTATCATCCGTCGACAGCGTTATTATGGCTACACCTTC	CASSIIRRQRYYGYTF
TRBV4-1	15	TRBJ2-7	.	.	TGCGCCAGCAGCCCAGACGGACAAGAGGTCTACGAGCAGTACTTC	CASSPDGQEVYEQYF
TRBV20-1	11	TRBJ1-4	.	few	TGCAGTGCTAGGATCAATGAAAAACTGTTTTTT	CSARINEKLFF
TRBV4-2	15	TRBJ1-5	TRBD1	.	TGTGCCAGCAGCCAGACAACAGGGGTCGGACAGCCCCAGCATTTT	CASSQTTGVGQPQHF
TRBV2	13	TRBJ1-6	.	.	TGTGCCAGCAGTGAATCCTATAATTCACCCCTCCACTTT	CASSESYNSPLHF
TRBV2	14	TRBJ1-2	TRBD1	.	TGTGCCAGCAGTGGACAGGGCTTCAACTATGGCTACACCTTC	CASSGQGFNYGYTF
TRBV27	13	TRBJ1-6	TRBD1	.	TGTGCCAGCAGTGAGGGACAGGGGGGTCCCCTCCACTTT	CASSEGQGGPLHF
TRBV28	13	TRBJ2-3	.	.	TGTGCCAGCAGTTCGACGTCCACAGATACGCAGTATTTT	CASSSTSTDTQYF
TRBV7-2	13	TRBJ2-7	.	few	TGTGCCAGCAGACGGGACTCAACCTACGAGCAGTACTTC	CASRRDSTYEQYF
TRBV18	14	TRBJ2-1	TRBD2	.	TGTGCCAGCTCAGCGGGACTAGCAGGGCATGAGCAGTTCTTC	CASSAGLAGHEQFF
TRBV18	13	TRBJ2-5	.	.	TGTGCCAGCTCACCACCAGGGAACGAGACCCAGTACTTC	CASSPPGNETQYF
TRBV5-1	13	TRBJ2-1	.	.	TGCGCCAGCAGCTTGGACAGGCCCAATGAGCAGTTCTTC	CASSLDRPNEQFF
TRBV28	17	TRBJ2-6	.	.	TGTGCCAGCAGCTCCTGGGCGACCAACTCTGGGGCCAACGTCCTGACTTTC	CASSSWATNSGANVLTF
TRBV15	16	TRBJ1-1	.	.	TGTGCCACCAGCAGAGAAACGGCAACCAGGGGCACTGAAGCTTTCTTT	CATSRETATRGTEAFF
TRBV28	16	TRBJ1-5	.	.	TGTGCCAGCAGTTTATGGCGTGGGTCAGGTAATCAGCCCCAGCATTTT	CASSLWRGSGNQPQHF
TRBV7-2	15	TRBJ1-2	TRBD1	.	TGTGCCAGCAGCGCAGGACAGGGGAGTACCTATGGCTACACCTTC	CASSAGQGSTYGYTF
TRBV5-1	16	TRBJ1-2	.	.	TGCGCCAGCAGCCTAAGATCGACAGAGGTAGACTATGGCTACACCTTC	CASSLRSTEVDYGYTF
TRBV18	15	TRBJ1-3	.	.	TGTGCCAGCTCACCACTCGGTGTTTCTGGAAACACCATATATTTT	CASSPLGVSGNTIYF
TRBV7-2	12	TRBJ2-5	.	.	TGTGCCAGCAGCTTGCTCGGCTACGTACAGTACTTC	CASSLLGYVQYF
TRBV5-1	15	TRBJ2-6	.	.	TGCGCCAGCAGCTTGGATGGTGCTGGGGCCAACGTCCTGACTTTC	CASSLDGAGANVLTF
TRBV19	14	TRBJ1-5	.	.	TGTGCCAGTCTCCTATTGGGATCCAGTCAGCCCCAGCATTTT	CASLLLGSSQPQHF
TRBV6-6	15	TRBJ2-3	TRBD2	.	TGTGCCAGCAGGGCTAAGCGGGGGGCCACAGATACGCAGTATTTT	CASRAKRGATDTQYF
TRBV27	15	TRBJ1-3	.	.	TGTGCCAGCAGTCCACAGGGTTACATGGGAAACACCATATATTTT	CASSPQGYMGNTIYF
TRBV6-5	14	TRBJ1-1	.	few	TGTGCCAGCAGTTACTCGAGAGATGGCACTGAAGCTTTCTTT	CASSYSRDGTEAFF
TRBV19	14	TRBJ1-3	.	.	TGTGCCAGTAACAGAGTTTACTCTGGAAACACCATATATTTT	CASNRVYSGNTIYF
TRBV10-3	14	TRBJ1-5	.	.	TGTGCCATCAGTGAAGACGGTAGCAATCAGCCCCAGCATTTT	CAISEDGSNQPQHF